This T cell receptor (beta chain) was captured in a study of T-cell memory formation after mild COVID-19. Study conclusions and caveats: Clones contracting over day 15 to 85 were CD4/CD8 balanced, with later expanders leaning CD4+. Among contracting clones, CD4+ were mainly CM/EM and CD8+ enriched in EMRA.

The germline CDR1 and CDR2 sequences are SGHRS and YFSETQ. There are 13 residues in the CDR3. Trimming pared 3 bases from V and 0 bases from J, leaving 7 bases between. This clonotype was detected a few times. Its cognate antigen is unknown. A single record per CDR3 protein comes from TCRdb applying MiXCR to the 5' RACE reads. Counted here are about 350,000 distinct CDR3 sequences, 12% to 15% occurring once; the ten biggest clones make up approximately 22%. Sequencing input: PBMCs or a T cell subset sorted from them (not recorded which). V and J are TRBV5-1 and TRBJ2-7; no definite D call. The receptor was isolated from a man aged 18-30 years who had mild COVID-19 (a few samples of this study predate the infection). Cell type and time point are not known. The CDR3 coding sequence is TGCGCCAGCAGCTCTTTAAGCTCCTACGAGCAGTACGTC. This codes for CASSSLSSYEQYV.